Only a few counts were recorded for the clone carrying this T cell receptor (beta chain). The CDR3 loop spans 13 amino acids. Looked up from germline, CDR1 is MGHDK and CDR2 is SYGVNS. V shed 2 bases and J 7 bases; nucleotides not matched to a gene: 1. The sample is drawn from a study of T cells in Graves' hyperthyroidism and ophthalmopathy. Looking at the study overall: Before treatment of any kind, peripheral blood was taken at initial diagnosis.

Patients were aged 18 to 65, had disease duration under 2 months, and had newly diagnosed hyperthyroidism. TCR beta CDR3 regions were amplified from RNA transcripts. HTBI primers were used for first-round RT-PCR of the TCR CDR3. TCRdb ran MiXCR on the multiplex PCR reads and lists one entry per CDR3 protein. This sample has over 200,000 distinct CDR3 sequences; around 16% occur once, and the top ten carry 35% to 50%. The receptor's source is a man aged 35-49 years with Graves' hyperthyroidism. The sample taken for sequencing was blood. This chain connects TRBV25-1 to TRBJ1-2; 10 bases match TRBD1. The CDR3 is CASSERDRGGYTF. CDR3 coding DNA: TGTGCCAGCAGTGAAAGGGACAGGGGTGGCTACACCTTC.